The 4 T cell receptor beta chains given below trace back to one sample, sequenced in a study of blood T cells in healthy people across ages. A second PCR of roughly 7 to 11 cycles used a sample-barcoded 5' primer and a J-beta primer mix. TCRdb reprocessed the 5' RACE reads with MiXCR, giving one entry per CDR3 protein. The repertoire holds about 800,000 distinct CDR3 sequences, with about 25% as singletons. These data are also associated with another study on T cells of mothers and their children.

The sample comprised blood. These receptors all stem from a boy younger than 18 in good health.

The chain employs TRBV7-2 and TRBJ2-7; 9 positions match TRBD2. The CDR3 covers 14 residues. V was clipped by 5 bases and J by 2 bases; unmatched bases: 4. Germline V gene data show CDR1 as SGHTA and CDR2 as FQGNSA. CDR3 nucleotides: TGTGCCAGCAGCCAACTAGCGGGCCCCTACGAGCAGTACTTC. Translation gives CASSQLAGPYEQYF.

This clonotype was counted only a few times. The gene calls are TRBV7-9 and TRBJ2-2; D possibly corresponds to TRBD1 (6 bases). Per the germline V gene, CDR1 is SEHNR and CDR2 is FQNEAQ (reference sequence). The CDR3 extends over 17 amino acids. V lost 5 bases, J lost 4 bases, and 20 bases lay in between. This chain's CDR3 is CASSPDRGGQFTGELFF. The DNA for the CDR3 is TGTGCCAGCAGCCCAGATAGAGGCGGACAGTTCACCGGGGAGCTGTTTTTT.

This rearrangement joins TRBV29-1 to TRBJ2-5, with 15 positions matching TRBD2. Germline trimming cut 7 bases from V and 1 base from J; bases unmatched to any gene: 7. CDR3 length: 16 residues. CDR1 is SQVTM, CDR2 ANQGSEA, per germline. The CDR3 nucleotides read TGCAGCGCCAGGACTAGCGGGGGGGCCGGCCAAGAGACCCAGTACTTC. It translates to CSARTSGGAGQETQYF.

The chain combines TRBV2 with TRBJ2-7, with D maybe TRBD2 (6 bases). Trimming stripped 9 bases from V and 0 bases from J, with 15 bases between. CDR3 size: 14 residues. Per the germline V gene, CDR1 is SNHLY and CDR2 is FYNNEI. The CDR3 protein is CARSGDRSSYEQYF. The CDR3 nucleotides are TGTGCCAGATCGGGGGATAGGAGCTCCTACGAGCAGTACTTC.